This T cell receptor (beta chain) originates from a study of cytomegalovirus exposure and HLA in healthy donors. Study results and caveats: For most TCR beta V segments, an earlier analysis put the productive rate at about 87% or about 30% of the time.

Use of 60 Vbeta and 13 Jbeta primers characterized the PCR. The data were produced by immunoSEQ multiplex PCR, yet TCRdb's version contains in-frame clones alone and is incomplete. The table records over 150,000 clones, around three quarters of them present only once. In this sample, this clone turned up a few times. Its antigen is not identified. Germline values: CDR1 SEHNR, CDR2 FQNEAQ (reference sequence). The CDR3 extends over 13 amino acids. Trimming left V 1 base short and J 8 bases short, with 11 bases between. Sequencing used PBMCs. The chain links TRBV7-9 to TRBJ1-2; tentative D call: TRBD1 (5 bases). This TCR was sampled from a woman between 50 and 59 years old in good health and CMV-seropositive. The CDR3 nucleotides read TGTGCCAGCAGCTTAGGGGGCCAGAAGGGCTACACCTTC. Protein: CASSLGGQKGYTF.